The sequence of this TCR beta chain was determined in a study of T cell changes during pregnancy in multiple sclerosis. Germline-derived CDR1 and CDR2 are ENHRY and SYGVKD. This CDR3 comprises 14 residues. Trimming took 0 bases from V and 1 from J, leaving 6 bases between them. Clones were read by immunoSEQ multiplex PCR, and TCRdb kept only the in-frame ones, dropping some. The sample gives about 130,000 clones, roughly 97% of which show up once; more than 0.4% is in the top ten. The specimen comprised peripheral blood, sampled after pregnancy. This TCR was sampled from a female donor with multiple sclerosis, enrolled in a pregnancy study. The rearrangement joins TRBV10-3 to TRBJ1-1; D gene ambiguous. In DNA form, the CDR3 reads TGTGCCATCAGTGAGTCCGGCGGGAACACTGAAGCTTTCTTT. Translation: CAISESGGNTEAFF.